One sample yielded the 9 T cell receptor beta chains listed below, sequenced in a study of long-term antiretroviral therapy in people with HIV. At survey level, the immunoSEQ assay was run in its v3.0 version. This table comes from immunoSEQ multiplex PCR, and its TCRdb copy is limited to in-frame clones, with some not included. The sample yields 36,000 or so clones, roughly 87% seen once. This sample comprised unsorted PBMCs, obtained 0.6 years after starting antiretroviral therapy. These TCRs come from a man between 18 and 35 years old with HIV.

The CDR3 nucleotides read TGTGCCAGCAGCCGAGGAGTCCCTTCCTACAATGAGCAGTTCTTC. Translation gives CASSRGVPSYNEQFF. The chain employs TRBV9 and TRBJ2-1; unclear D gene. V gave up 4 bases and J gave up 1 base, with 12 bases separating them. This CDR3 has 15 residues. Germline CDR1 and CDR2: SGDLS and YYNGEE.

This chain connects TRBV6-5 to TRBJ1-1, with D uncertain. This CDR3 has 13 residues. Deletions cut 5 bases from V and 5 bases from J, with 12 bases between. Per germline, CDR1 MNHEY and CDR2 SVGAGI. CDR3 nucleotide sequence: TGTGCCAGCAGTCTCCGATCGGAAACTGAAGCTTTCTTT. Its translation is CASSLRSETEAFF.

The chain uses TRBV10-3 and TRBJ1-1, with D unclear. The CDR3 is 15 residues long. The ends were cut back, 4 bases at V and 1 base at J, with 13 bases in the middle. Germline V CDR1 and CDR2: ENHRY, SYGVKD. In nucleotides, the CDR3 is TGTGCCATCAGTGTTCTAAGCGCCGAGAACACTGAAGCTTTCTTT. This gives the protein CAISVLSAENTEAFF.

The chain joins TRBV19 to TRBJ2-7; no clear D gene. Germline V gene data show CDR1 as LNHDA and CDR2 as SQIVND (reference sequence). The CDR3 totals 13 residues. The germline V and J ends were trimmed by 5 bases and 2 bases, with 10 bases remaining between them. Written as DNA, the CDR3 is TGTGCCAGTAGTGTAAGACGGGCCTACGAGCAGTACTTC. Translating it yields CASSVRRAYEQYF.

The chain recombines TRBV30 with TRBJ2-2, with D perhaps matching TRBD1 (6 bases). The V end lost 0 bases, the J end lost 5 bases, and 13 bases lay between the germline ends. CDR3 length equals 15 residues. From germline, CDR1 is GTSNPN and CDR2 SVGIG (reference sequence). Written as DNA, the CDR3 is TGTGCCTGGAGTGTAGGGGGAACGATGACCGGGGAGCTGTTTTTT. Its translation: CAWSVGGTMTGELFF. Based on the CDR3 plus reference TRBV30 and TRBJ2-2, the full variable domain is SQTIHQWPATLVQPVGSPLSLECTVEGTSNPNLYWYRQAAGRGLQLLFYSVGIGQISSEVPQNLSASRPQDRQFILSSKKLLLSDSGFYLCAWSVGGTMTGELFFGEGSRLTVL.

J is TRBJ1-2 and V is TRBV30, with TRBD1 matching 7 bases. The germline gives CDR1 GTSNPN, CDR2 SVGIG (reference sequence). After removal of 5 bases from V and 10 bases from J, the junction contained 10 bases not matched to a gene. There are 12 residues in the CDR3. The CDR3 sequence: CAWEPGQEDYTF. DNA of the CDR3: TGTGCCTGGGAGCCCGGACAGGAGGACTACACCTTC.

This chain connects TRBV9 to TRBJ2-3, with D perhaps matching TRBD2 (6 bases). This CDR3 region has 16 residues. V was pared by 2 bases and J by 4 bases, with 17 bases between. Germline CDR1 SGDLS, CDR2 YYNGEE. The DNA of the CDR3 is TGTGCCAGCAGCGTCAGCTCTAGCGTTCATTCAGATACGCAGTATTTT. This translates into CASSVSSSVHSDTQYF. Supplemented by reference TRBV9 and TRBJ2-3, the full variable domain reads DSGVTQTPKHLITATGQRVTLRCSPRSGDLSVYWYQQSLDQGLQFLIQYYNGEERAKGNILERFSAQQFPDLHSELNLSSLELGDSALYFCASSVSSSVHSDTQYFGPGTRLTVL.

J is TRBJ2-7 and V is TRBV28; D may be TRBD1 (5 bases). V lost 7 bases and J 2 bases, leaving 9 bases between the germline ends. Germline CDR1 reads MDHEN; CDR2 reads SYDVKM. The CDR3 extends over 12 amino acids. In nucleotides, the CDR3 is TGTGCCAGCATGCAGGGAACCTACGAGCAGTACTTC. This codes for CASMQGTYEQYF. Based on the CDR3 plus reference TRBV28 and TRBJ2-7, the full variable domain is DVKVTQSSRYLVKRTGEKVFLECVQDMDHENMFWYRQDPGLGLRLIYFSYDVKMKEKGDIPEGYSVSREKKERFSLILESASTNQTSMYLCASMQGTYEQYFGPGTRLTVT.

The chain links TRBV9 to TRBJ1-5; TRBD1 matches 9 bases. The CDR3 extends over 16 amino acids. Trimming cost V 3 bases and J 4 bases; bases outside gene matches: 8. Germline lookup yields CDR1 SGDLS and CDR2 YYNGEE. Written as DNA, the CDR3 is TGTGCCAGCAGCGCTGGAACAGGGGGCGGGAATCAGCCCCAGCATTTT. Translating it yields CASSAGTGGGNQPQHF. Full variable domain (missing parts from reference TRBV9 and TRBJ1-5): DSGVTQTPKHLITATGQRVTLRCSPRSGDLSVYWYQQSLDQGLQFLIQYYNGEERAKGNILERFSAQQFPDLHSELNLSSLELGDSALYFCASSAGTGGGNQPQHFGDGTRLSIL.